This T cell receptor (beta chain) was recorded in a study of T cell responses to AZD1222 COVID-19 vaccine. Study findings and constraints: Seropositive AZD1222 recipients at baseline numbered only five to seven. Epitopes outside B.1.351 and B.1.1.7 mutated regions reportedly drew nearly half of spike TCRs.

Regarding this clone: The antigen is unknown.

Produced via immunoSEQ multiplex PCR; TCRdb's table is partial and in-frame only. The data contain about 150,000 clones, approximately 88% of them singletons. This specimen consisted of peripheral blood, obtained on day 0 of AZD1222 vaccination. This TCR was recovered from an adult in good health.

For the CDR3, the DNA is TGCGCCAGCAGCTTGGTAGCGGGGGACACAGATACGCAGTATTTT. It specifies CASSLVAGDTDTQYF. The rearrangement links TRBV5-1 to TRBJ2-3, with 9 bases that match TRBD2. The CDR3 contains 15 residues. Germline assignment: CDR1 SGHRS and CDR2 YFSETQ. The J segment lost 2 bases and the V segment lost 0 bases, leaving 1 base of the junction unmatched.